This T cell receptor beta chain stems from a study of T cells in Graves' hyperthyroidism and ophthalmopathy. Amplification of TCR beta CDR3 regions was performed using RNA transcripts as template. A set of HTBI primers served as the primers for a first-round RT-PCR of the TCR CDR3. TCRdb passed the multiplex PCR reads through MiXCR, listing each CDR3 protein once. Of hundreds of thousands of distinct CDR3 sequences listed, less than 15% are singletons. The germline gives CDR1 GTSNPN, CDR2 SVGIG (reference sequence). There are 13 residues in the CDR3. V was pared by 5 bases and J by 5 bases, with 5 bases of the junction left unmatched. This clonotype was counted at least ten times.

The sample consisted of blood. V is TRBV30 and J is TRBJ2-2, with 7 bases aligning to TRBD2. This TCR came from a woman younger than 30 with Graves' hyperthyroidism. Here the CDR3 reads CAWAVRETGELFF. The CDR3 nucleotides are TGTGCCTGGGCGGTGCGGGAGACCGGGGAGCTGTTTTTT.